This TCR beta chain was observed in a study of OX40 agonist ivuxolimab in advanced cancers. Germline values: CDR1 MNHEY, CDR2 SVGAGI. V was clipped by 2 bases and J by 3 bases; unmatched bases: 8. The CDR3 covers 16 residues. Here immunoSEQ multiplex PCR was the method, and the copy in TCRdb shows in-frame clones only, minus some. The table lists some 60,000 clones, over 80% of them singletons. The sample consisted of CD4+ or CD8+ T cells sorted from blood, taken in a trial of the OX40 agonist ivuxolimab. The TCR was taken from an adult with an advanced solid tumor such as melanoma, head and neck, liver or kidney cancer. This chain joins TRBV6-5 and TRBJ2-3; TRBD1 aligns across 7 bases. CDR3 coding DNA: TGTGCCAGCAGTTACGGCGTGAGGGGGCAGACAGATACGCAGTATTTT. Translation gives CASSYGVRGQTDTQYF.